The clone carrying this TCR beta chain was seen a few times. The CDR3 totals 15 residues. Germline CDR1 SGHNT, CDR2 YYREEE (reference sequence). The V gene lost 1 base and the J gene lost 3 bases, with 10 bases spanning the gap. Libraries were prepared by immunoSEQ multiplex PCR; TCRdb keeps only in-frame clonotypes and omits some of them. The data hold some 260,000 clones, with approximately 88% observed a single time. These data come from a study of blood T cell repertoires in COVID-19. The sample consisted of peripheral blood. The rearrangement uses TRBV5-4 and TRBJ2-2; D may be TRBD2 (6 bases). This receptor was identified in a woman in her 70s with COVID-19, enrolled during active disease. The CDR3 bases are TGTGCCAGCAGCTTGATAGGGAGGCACACCGGGGAGCTGTTTTTT. Amino acid sequence: CASSLIGRHTGELFF.